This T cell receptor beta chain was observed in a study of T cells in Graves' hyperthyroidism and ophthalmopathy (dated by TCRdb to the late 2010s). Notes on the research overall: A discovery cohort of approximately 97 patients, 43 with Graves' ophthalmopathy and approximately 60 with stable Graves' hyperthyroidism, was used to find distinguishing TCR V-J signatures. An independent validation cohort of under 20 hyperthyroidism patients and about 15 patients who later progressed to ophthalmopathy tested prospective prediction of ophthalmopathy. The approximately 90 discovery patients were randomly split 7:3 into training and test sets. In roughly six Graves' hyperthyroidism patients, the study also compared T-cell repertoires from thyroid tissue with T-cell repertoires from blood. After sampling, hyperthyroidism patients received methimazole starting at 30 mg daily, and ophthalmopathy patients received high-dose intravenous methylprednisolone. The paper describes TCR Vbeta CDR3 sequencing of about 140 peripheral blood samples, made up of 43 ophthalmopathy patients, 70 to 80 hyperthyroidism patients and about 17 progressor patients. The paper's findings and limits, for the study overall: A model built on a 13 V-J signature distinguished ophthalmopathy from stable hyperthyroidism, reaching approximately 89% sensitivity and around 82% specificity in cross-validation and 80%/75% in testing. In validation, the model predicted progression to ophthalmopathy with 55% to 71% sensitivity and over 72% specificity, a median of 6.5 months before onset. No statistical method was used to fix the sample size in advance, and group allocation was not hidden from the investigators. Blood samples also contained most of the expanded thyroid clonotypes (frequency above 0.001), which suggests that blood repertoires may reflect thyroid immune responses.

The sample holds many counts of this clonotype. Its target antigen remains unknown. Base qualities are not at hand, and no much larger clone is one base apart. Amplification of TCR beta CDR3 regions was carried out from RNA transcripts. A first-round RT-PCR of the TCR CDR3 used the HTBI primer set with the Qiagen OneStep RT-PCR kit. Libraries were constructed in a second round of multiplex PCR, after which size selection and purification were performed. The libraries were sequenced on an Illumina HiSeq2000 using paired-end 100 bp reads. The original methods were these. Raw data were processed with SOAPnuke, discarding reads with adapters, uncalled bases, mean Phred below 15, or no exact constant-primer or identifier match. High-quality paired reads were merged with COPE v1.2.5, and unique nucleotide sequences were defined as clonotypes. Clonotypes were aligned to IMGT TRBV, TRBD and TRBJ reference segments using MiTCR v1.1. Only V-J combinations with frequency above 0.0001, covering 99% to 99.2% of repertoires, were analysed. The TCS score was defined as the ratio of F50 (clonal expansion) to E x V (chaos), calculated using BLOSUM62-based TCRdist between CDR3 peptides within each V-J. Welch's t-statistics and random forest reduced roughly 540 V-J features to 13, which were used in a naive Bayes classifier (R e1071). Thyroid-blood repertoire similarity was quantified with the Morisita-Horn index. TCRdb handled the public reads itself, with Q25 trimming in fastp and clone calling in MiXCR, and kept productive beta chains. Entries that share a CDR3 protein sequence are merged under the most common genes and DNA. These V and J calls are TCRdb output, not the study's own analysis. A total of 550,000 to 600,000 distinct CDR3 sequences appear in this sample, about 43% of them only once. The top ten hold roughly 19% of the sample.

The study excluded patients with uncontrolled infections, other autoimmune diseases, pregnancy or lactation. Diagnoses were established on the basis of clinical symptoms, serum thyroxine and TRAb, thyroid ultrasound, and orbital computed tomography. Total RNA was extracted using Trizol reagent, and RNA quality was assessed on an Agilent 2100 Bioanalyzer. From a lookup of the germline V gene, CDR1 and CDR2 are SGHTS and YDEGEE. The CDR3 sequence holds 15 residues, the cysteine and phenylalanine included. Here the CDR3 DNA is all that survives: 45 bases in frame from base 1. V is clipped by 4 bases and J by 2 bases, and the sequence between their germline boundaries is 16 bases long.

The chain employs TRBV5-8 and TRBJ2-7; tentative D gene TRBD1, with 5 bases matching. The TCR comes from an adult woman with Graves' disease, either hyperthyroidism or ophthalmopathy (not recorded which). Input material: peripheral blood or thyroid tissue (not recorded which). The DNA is TGTGCCAGCAGCACAAGACAGAGGAAAACCTACGAGCAGTACTTC. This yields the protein CASSTRQRKTYEQYF. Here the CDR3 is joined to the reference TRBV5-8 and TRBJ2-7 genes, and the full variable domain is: EAGVTQSPTHLIKTRGQQATLRCSPISGHTSVYWYQQALGLGLQFLLWYDEGEERNRGNFPPRFSGRQFPNYSSELNVNALELEDSALYLCASSTRQRKTYEQYFGPGTRLTVT.